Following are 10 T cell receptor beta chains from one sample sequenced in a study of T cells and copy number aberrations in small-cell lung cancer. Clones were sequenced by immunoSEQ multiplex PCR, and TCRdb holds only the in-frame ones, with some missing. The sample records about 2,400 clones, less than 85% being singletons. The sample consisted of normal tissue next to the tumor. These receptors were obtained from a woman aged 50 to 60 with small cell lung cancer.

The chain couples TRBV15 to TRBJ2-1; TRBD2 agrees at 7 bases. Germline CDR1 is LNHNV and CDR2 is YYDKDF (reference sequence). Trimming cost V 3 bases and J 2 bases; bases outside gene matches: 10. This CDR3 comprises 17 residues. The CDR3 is CATSRESSGRAYNEQFF. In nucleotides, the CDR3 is TGTGCCACCAGCAGGGAAAGTAGCGGGCGTGCCTACAATGAGCAGTTCTTC. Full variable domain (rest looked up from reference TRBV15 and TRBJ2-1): DAMVIQNPRYQVTQFGKPVTLSCSQTLNHNVMYWYQQKSSQAPKLLFHYYDKDFNNEADTPDNFQSRRPNTSFCFLDIRSPGLGDTAMYLCATSRESSGRAYNEQFFGPGTRLTVL.

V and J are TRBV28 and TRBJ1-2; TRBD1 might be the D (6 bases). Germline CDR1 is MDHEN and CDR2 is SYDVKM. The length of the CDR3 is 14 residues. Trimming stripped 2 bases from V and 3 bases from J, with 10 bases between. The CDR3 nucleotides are TGTGCCAGCAGTTTAGAGGCAGGGGACTATGGCTACACCTTC. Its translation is CASSLEAGDYGYTF.

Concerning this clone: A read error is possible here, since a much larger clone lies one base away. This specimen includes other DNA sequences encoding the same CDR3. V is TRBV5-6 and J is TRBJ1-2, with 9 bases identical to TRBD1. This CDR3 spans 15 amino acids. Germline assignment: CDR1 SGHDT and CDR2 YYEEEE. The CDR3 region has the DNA TGTGCCAGCAGCCCAATACAGGGGGCAGACTATGGCTACACCTTT. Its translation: CASSPIQGADYGYTF.

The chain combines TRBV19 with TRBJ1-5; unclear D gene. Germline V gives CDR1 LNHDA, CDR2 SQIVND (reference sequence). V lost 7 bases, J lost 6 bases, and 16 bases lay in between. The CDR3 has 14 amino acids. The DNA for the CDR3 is TGTGCCAGTATGTTGGAGGGAGCCGGTCAGCCCCAGCATTTT. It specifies CASMLEGAGQPQHF.

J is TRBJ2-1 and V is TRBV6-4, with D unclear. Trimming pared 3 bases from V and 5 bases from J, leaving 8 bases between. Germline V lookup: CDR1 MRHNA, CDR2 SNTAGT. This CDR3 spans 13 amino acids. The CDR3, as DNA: TGTGCCAGCAGTGATGGCGCTAACAATGAGCAGTTCTTC. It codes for CASSDGANNEQFF.

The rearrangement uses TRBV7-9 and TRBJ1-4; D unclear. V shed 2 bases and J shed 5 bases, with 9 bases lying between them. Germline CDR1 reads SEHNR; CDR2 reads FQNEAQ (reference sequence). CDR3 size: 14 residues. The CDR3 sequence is CASSLIGMNEKLFF. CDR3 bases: TGTGCCAGCAGCTTAATTGGTATGAATGAAAAACTGTTTTTT.

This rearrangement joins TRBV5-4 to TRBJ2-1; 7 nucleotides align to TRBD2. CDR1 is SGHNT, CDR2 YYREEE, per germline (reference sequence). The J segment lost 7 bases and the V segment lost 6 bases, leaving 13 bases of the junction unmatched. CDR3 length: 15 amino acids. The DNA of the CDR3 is TGTGCCAGCACCTTCTTCGGGCGGGAGAGTAATGAGCAGTTCTTC. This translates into CASTFFGRESNEQFF.

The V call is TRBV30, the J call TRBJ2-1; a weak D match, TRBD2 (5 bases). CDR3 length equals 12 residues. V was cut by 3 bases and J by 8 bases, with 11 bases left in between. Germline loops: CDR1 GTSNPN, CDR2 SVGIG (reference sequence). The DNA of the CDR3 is TGTGCCTGGAGGTTTCCCGGGGATGAGCAGTTCTTC. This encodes CAWRFPGDEQFF.

The CDR3 loop reads CASSYGVAPGNTIYF. In DNA form, the CDR3 reads TGTGCCAGCAGTTACGGGGTTGCTCCTGGAAACACCATATATTTT. This sequence joins TRBV6-5 and TRBJ1-3; D is uncertain. The germline V gene encodes CDR1 MNHEY and CDR2 SVGAGI. The V end was cut by 2 bases, the J end by 2 bases, with 10 bases between. The length of the CDR3 is 15 residues.

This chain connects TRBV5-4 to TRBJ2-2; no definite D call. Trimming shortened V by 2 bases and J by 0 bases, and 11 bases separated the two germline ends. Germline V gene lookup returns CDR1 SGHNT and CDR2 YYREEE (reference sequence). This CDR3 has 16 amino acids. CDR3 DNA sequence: TGTGCCAGCAGCTTCGGACCCCACTCGAACACCGGGGAGCTGTTTTTT. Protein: CASSFGPHSNTGELFF. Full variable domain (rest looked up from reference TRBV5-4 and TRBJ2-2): ETGVTQSPTHLIKTRGQQVTLRCSSQSGHNTVSWYQQALGQGPQFIFQYYREEENGRGNFPPRFSGLQFPNYSSELNVNALELDDSALYLCASSFGPHSNTGELFFGEGSRLTVL.